This T cell receptor beta chain was sequenced for a study of response to subunit inactivated influenza vaccine. MiXCR was run by TCRdb on the RT-PCR reads, yielding one entry per CDR3 protein. The table shows over 800,000 distinct CDR3 sequences, with less than 25% occurring only once. As regards this clonotype: Its antigen is as yet unknown.

CDR3 length: 16 amino acids. The germline V gene has CDR1 LGHNA and CDR2 YSLEER. V was pared by 0 bases and J by 0 bases, with 12 bases between. Study-wide results and caveats: Each seasonal influenza vaccination recruits few new T cells, the authors suggested.

The sample in question was PBMCs from blood, obtained roughly 5 days after vaccination. V usage is TRBV4-3 and J usage is TRBJ2-7; unclear D gene. This clonotype was obtained from a man in his forties or fifties who received an inactivated influenza vaccine. The CDR3 coding sequence is TGCGCCAGCAGCCAAGATCTGACGGTACTCTCCTACGAGCAGTACTTC. Protein sequence: CASSQDLTVLSYEQYF.